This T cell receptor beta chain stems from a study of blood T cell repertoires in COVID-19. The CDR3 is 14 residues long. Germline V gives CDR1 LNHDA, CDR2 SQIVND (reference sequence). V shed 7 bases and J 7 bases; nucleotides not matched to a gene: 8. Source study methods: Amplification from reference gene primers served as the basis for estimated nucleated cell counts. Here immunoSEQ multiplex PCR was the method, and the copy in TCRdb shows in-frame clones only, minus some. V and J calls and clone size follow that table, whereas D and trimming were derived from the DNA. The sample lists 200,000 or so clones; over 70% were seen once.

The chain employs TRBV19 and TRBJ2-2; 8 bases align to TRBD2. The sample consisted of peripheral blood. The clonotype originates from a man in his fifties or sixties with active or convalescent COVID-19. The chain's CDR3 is CASKRGLAVGELFF. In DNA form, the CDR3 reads TGTGCCAGTAAAAGAGGACTAGCCGTCGGGGAGCTGTTTTTT.